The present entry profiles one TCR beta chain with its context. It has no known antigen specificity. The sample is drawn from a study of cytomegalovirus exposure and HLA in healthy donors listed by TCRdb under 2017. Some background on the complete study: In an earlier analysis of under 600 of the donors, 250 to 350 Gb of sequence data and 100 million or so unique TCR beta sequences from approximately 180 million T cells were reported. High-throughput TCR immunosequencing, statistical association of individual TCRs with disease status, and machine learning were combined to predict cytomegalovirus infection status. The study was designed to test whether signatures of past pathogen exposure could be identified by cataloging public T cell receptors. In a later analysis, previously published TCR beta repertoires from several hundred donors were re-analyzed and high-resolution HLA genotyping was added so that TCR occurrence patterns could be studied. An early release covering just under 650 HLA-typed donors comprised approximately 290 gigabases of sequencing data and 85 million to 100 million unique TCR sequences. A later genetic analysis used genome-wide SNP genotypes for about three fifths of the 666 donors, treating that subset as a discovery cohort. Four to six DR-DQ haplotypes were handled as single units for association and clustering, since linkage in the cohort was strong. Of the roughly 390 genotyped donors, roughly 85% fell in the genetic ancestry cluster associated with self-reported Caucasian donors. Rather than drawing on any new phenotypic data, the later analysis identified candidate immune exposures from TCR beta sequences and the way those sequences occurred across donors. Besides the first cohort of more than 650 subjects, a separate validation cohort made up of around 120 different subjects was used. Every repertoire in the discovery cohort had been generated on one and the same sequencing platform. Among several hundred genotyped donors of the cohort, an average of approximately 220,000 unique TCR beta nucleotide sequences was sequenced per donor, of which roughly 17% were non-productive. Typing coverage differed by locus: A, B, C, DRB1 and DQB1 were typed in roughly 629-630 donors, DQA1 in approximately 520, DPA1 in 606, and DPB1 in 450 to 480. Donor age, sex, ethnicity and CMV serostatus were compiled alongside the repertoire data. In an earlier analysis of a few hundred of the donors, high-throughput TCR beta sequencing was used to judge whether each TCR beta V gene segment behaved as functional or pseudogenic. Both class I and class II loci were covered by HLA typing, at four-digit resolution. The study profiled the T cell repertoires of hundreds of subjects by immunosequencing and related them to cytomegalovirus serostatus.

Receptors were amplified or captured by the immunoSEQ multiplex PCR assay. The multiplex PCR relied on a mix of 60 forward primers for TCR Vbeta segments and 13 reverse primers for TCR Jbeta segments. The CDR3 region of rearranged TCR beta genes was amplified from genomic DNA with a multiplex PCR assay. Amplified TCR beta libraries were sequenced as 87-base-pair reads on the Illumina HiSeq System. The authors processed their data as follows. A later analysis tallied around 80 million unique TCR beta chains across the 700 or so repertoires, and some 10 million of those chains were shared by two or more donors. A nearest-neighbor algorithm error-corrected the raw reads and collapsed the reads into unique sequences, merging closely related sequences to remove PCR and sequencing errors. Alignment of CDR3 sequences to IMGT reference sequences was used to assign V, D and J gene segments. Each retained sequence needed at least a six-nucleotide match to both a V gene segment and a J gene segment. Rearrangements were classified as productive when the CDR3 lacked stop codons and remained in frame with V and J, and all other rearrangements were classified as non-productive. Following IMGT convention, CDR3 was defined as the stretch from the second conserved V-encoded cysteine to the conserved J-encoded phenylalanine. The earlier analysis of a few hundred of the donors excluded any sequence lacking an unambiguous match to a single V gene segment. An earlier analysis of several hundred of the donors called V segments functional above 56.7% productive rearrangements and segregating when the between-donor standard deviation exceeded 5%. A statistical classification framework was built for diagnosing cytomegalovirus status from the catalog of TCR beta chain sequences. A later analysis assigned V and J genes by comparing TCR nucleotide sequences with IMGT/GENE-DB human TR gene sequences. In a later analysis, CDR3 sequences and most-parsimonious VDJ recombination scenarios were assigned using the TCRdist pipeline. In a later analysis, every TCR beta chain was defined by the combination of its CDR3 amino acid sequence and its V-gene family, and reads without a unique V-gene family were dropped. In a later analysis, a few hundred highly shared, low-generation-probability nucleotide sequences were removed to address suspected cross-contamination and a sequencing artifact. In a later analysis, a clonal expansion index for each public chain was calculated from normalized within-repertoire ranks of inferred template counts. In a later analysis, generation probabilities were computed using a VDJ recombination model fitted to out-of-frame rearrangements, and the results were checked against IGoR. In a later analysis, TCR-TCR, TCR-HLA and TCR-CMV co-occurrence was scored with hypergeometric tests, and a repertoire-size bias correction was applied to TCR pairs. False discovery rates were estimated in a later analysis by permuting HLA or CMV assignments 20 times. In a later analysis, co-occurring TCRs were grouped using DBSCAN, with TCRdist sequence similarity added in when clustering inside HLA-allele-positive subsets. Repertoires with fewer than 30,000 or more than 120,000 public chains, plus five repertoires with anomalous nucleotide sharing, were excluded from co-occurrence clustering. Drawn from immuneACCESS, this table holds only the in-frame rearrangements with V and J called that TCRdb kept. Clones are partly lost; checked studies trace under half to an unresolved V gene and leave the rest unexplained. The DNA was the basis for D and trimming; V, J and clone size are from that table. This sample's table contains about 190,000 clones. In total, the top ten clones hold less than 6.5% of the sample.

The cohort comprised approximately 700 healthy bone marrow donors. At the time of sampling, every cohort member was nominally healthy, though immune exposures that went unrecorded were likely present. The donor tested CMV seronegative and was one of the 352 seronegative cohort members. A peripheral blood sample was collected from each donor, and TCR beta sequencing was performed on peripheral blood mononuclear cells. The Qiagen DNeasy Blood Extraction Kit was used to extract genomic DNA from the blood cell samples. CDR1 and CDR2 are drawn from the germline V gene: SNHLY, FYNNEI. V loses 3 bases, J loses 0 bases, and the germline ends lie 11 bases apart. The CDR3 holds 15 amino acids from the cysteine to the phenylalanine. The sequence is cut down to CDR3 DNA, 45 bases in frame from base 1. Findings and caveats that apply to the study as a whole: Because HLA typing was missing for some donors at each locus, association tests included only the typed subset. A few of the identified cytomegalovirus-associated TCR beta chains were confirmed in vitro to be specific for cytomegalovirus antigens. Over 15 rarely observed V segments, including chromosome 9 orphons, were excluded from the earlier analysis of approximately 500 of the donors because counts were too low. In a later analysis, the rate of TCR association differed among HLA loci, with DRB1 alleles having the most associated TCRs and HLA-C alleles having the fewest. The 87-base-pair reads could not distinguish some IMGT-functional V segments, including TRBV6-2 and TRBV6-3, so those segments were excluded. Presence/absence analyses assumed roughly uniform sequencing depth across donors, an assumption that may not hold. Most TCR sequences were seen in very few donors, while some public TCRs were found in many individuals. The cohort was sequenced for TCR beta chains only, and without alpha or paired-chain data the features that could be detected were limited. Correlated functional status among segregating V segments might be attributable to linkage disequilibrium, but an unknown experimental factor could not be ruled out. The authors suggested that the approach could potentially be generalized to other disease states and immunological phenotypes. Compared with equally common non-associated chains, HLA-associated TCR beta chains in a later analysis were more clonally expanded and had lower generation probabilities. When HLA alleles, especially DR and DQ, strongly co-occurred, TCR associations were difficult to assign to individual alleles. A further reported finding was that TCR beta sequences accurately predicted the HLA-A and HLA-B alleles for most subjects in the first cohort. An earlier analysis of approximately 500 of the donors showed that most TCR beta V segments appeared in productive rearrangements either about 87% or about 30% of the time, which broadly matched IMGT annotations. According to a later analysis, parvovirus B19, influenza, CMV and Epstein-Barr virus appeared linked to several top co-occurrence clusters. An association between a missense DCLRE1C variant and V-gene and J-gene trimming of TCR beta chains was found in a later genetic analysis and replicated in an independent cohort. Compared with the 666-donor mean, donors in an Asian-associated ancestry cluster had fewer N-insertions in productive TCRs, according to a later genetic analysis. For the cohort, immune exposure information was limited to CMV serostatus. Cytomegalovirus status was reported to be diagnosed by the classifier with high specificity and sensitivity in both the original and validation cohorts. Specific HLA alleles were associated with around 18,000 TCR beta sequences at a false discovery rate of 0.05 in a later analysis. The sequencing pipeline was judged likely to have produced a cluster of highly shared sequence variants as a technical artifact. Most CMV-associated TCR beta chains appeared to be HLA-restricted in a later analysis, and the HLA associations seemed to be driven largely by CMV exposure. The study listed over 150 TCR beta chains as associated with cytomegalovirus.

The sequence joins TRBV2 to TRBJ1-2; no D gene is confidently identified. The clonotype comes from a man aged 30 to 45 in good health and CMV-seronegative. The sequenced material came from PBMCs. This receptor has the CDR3 CASSDLRLTNYGYTF. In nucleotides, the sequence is TGTGCCAGCAGTGATCTTCGACTAACTAACTATGGCTACACCTTC.